This T cell receptor beta chain was recorded in a study of blood T cells in healthy people across ages (dated by TCRdb to 2014 to 2015). Regarding the study in general: In model experiments, template switching captured roughly one uniquely barcoded TCR beta cDNA molecule for every two T cells. Age-related changes in TCR beta repertoire diversity were measured in the study by deep sequencing normalized with unique cDNA molecular identifiers. The donors were divided into four age groups: young (average around 16 years), middle-aged (roughly 40), aged (approximately 62) and long-lived (about 79). To avoid experimental bias, donors of different ages were distributed randomly across sequencing lanes. Using the same blood draw, the study looked at two additional independent replicas of 1 million unique cDNA reads for two donors, one aged 18 to 29 and the other aged 80 or older. Results the study describes overall, beyond this receptor: As age increased, observed TCR beta diversity per million T cells dropped in a roughly linear way, and a significant reduction was already evident by age 40. A strong correlation was found between observed TCR beta diversity and the percentage of naive T cells measured by flow cytometry. The CMV infection status of donors was not known, potentially confounding age-related changes in expanded clonotypes. Compared with the aged group, more naive CD4+ T cells, fewer expanded clones and increased TCR diversity were shown by the long-lived group, suggesting age selection. Because profiling used bulk unsorted PBMCs, naive and antigen-experienced compartments could not be compared conclusively. Total diversity estimates from one million sequenced T cells were considered lower bounds and underestimates.

Of note for this clonotype: Its cognate antigen has yet to be identified. No base quality information exists; no much larger clone differs at one position.

Trimming at the junction amounts to 0 bases on V and 1 base on J, and the germline ends lie 8 bases apart. The germline V gene gives CDR1 as LGHNA and CDR2 as YSLEER. The CDR3 measures 15 amino acids from cysteine to phenylalanine. The read is trimmed to its CDR3 DNA, 45 bases read in frame from base 1. Libraries were built with 5' RACE. TCRdb shows the sequencer as Illumina HiSeq 2500. The second PCR ran for roughly 6 to 11 cycles and used a J-beta primer mix along with a sample-barcoded 5' primer. A unique molecular identifier was introduced onto each TCR beta cDNA molecule by a template-switch 5' adaptor carrying 12 random nucleotides. Each sample yielded at least 2.5 million CDR3-containing paired-end reads. The Mint cDNA synthesis kit, primed by a TRBC-specific oligonucleotide, was used to synthesize first-strand cDNA from all RNA. After uracil-DNA glycosylase treatment, a first 18-cycle PCR used universal primers M1SS and BC2_uni_R on all cDNA. The original pipeline was this. For normalization, 1 million high-quality reads, each with a distinct molecular identifier, were randomly selected from each sample. Instead of being binned into consensus sequences, reads with shared molecular identifiers were discarded. MiTCR, run with a Q25 quality threshold and the strictest error-elimination algorithm, handled CDR3 identification, clonotype clustering and error correction. A nonparametric unseen species model with Euler transformation was used to estimate lower-bound total TCR beta diversity. TCRdb trimmed the raw reads at Q25, called clones with MiXCR and kept productive beta chains. Merged by CDR3 protein, the rows form single entries marked with the most common genes and DNA. The V and J calls and clone size are TCRdb's, not the authors'. A total of approximately 830,000 distinct CDR3 sequences appear in this sample, roughly 60% of them only once. The top ten clonotypes cover 25% to 35% of the sample.

Systemically healthy Caucasian individuals from Russia, about 38 in total and aged about 6 to 95 years, were included as donors. Roughly 11 milliliters of peripheral blood were drawn from each donor into EDTA-treated Vacutainer tubes. Ficoll-Paque density-gradient centrifugation was used to isolate PBMCs, with at least 6 million per sample. Trizol reagent was used to extract total RNA from PBMCs, with at least 5.5 micrograms per sample. Naive CD45RAhigh/CD27high T cell percentages were measured by flow cytometry on a PBMC aliquot from every donor. This TCR was recovered from a man aged 30-40 years in good health. Material: blood. Here the chain combines TRBV4-3 and TRBJ2-3, with no confidently assigned D gene. The nucleotide sequence is given as TGCGCCAGCAGCCAAGAGGGCGTAGGCACAGATACGCAGTATTTT. The translation is CASSQEGVGTDTQYF.